A selection of T cell receptor beta chains follows, all from one sample in a study of blood T cells in healthy people across ages. TCRdb reprocessed the 5' RACE reads via MiXCR and lists one record per CDR3 protein. Of 800,000 to 1,000,000 distinct CDR3 sequences in the sample, roughly 52% were seen once. What was sequenced was blood. Receptors were obtained from a man younger than 45 in good health. Each CDR3 is given with its conserved first and last residue. A D gene is named only where the DNA matches it firmly. Some rows mark clone size as missing; the rest say once, few, many or name a class of expanded clone.

V	D	size	J	CDR3	DNA
TRBV3-1	TRBD2	-	TRBJ2-7	CASSPREGLAENYEQYF	TGTGCCAGCAGCCCGAGGGAAGGACTAGCCGAAAACTACGAGCAGTACTTC
TRBV6-5	TRBD2	-	TRBJ2-3	CASRPSLAGEADTQYF	TGTGCCAGCAGGCCAAGTCTAGCGGGGGAGGCAGATACGCAGTATTTT
TRBV3-1	-	-	TRBJ2-5	CASSQGTGIQETQYF	TGTGCCAGCAGCCAAGGAACGGGGATCCAAGAGACCCAGTACTTC
TRBV5-1	-	-	TRBJ2-3	CASSLLGQVTDTQYF	TGCGCCAGCAGCTTGTTGGGGCAAGTCACAGATACGCAGTATTTT
TRBV6-5	-	-	TRBJ1-6	CASSKAGESSPLHF	TGTGCCAGCAGTAAAGCAGGGGAGAGTTCACCCCTCCACTTT
TRBV7-9	TRBD2	few	TRBJ2-7	CASSLGGRVVHEQYF	TGTGCCAGCAGCTTAGGAGGGAGGGTGGTCCACGAGCAGTACTTC
TRBV9	-	-	TRBJ2-3	CASSVSGVGEDTQYF	TGTGCCAGCAGCGTAAGTGGGGTGGGGGAAGATACGCAGTATTTT
TRBV29-1	TRBD1	-	TRBJ2-2	CSVKGQGITGELFF	TGCAGCGTTAAAGGACAGGGAATAACCGGGGAGCTGTTTTTT
TRBV7-2	-	-	TRBJ2-7	CASSLITGPYEQYF	TGTGCCAGCAGCTTAATCACAGGACCCTACGAGCAGTACTTC
TRBV24-1	-	-	TRBJ2-3	CATSDPWVGDTQYF	TGTGCCACCAGTGATCCGTGGGTAGGAGATACGCAGTATTTT
TRBV4-3	TRBD2	-	TRBJ2-1	CASSQDSGGLLFEQFF	TGCGCCAGCAGCCAAGATTCGGGAGGCCTACTATTTGAGCAGTTCTTC
TRBV11-2	-	-	TRBJ2-5	CASSPGQFQETQYF	TGTGCCAGCAGCCCCGGACAGTTTCAAGAGACCCAGTACTTC
TRBV6-5	-	-	TRBJ1-1	CASSDFGWAPAFF	TGTGCCAGCAGTGACTTCGGGTGGGCGCCAGCTTTCTTT
TRBV7-9	TRBD1	-	TRBJ2-7	CASSLLDRGLNEQYF	TGTGCCAGCAGCTTACTGGACAGGGGGCTGAACGAGCAGTACTTC